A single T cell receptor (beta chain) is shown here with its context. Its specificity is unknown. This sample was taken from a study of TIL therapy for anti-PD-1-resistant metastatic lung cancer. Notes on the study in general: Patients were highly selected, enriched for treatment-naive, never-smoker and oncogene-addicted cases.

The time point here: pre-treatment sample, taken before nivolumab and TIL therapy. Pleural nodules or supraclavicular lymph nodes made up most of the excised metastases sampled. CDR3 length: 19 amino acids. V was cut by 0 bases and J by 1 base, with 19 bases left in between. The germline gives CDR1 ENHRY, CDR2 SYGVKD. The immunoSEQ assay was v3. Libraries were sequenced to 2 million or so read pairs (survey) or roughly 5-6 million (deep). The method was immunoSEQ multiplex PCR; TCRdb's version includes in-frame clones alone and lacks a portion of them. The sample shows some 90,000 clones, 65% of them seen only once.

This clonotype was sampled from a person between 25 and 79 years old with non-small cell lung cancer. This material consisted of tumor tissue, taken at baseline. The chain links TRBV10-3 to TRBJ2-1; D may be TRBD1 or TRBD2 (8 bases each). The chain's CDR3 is CAISESGTRQGKSYNEQFF. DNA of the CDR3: TGTGCCATCAGTGAGTCGGGGACTAGACAGGGGAAATCCTACAATGAGCAGTTCTTC.